This paragraph reports one T cell receptor beta chain. Its antigen is currently not known. No much larger clonotype is one base removed from it; base qualities were not supplied. To sequence the TCRbeta CDR3 region, genomic DNA was isolated from the sorted cells. The immunoSEQ Assay was used for sequencing of TCRbeta CDR3 regions. Sourced from immuneACCESS, this table was stored by TCRdb with only in-frame sequences that have V and J called. A share of the clones is absent; for the studies checked, an unresolved V gene accounts for under half, and the remainder has no known explanation. Recorded for this sample are tens of thousands of clones; approximately 90% of them occurred a single time. The ten biggest clones cover around 13% of the sample. These data come from a study of OX40 agonist ivuxolimab in advanced cancers. With respect to the entire study: Ivuxolimab was a fully human IgG2 agonistic monoclonal antibody targeting the costimulatory receptor OX40 (CD134). Intravenous ivuxolimab was administered to patients every 2 weeks at six dose levels: 0.01, 0.1, 0.3, 1.5, 3 and 10 mg/kg. Of the approximately 50 dose-escalation patients, hepatocellular carcinoma was present in approximately 20, melanoma in some 15, renal cell carcinoma in 9 and head and neck cancer in 9. A male proportion of approximately 83% and a mean age of around 60 years, ranging from 23 to 79, were recorded for the dose-escalation cohort. Prior anti-PD-1, anti-PD-L1 or anti-CTLA-4 therapy was permitted, and 30% to 50% of dose-escalation patients had received checkpoint inhibitors. Partial responses occurred in three dose-escalation patients, of whom one had hepatocellular carcinoma and two had cutaneous melanoma. Peripheral TCRbeta sequencing aimed to test whether ivuxolimab altered TCR sequence diversity and caused clonal T-cell expansion. The paper covers the monotherapy dose-escalation part of the phase I ivuxolimab trial, which included N = 52 patients.

Patients with autoimmune disease history or receiving systemic immunosuppression were excluded from the trial. Peripheral blood for TCR sequencing was collected from all dose cohorts at baseline, on cycle 4 day 1, and on cycle 7 day 1. Samples came from an open-label, multicenter, first-in-human phase I dose-escalation trial of ivuxolimab. Adults with locally advanced or metastatic head and neck squamous cell, hepatocellular, melanoma or renal cell carcinoma were enrolled in the trial. Before TCR sequencing, CD4+ T cells and CD8+ T cells were sorted from peripheral blood as separate populations. Results the study describes overall, beyond this receptor: After ivuxolimab, expanded clones were on average more numerous among CD8+ T cells than among CD4+ T cells. In partial responders in the 0.1-3.0 mg/kg groups, normalized peripheral clonal expansion was found to be among the lowest, especially among CD8+ T cells. Low levels of normalized T-cell clonal expansion were also shown by some nonresponding patients. Antigen specificity was not determined for the clonally expanded peripheral T cells. At doses of 0.1 to 3.0 mg/kg, clonal expansion of both CD4+ and CD8+ T cells in blood was seen between baseline and week 6.

CDR1 and CDR2 are read off the germline V gene as SQVTM and ANQGSEA. Its CDR3 holds 11 amino acids, cysteine through phenylalanine. Kept here is only the CDR3 DNA, which spans 33 bases and is read in frame from base 1. The clonotype originates from an adult with an advanced solid tumor such as melanoma, head and neck, liver or kidney cancer. Material: CD4+ or CD8+ T cells sorted from blood, obtained in a trial of the OX40 agonist ivuxolimab. In this chain, TRBV29-1 is recombined with TRBJ1-1; the D segment cannot be called with confidence. The DNA sequence is given as TGCAGTGCTGAATGGGGCACTGAAGCTTTCTTT. Protein translation: CSAEWGTEAFF.